This TCR beta chain comes out of a study of Tregs in tolerant kidney transplant recipients. Study-wide results and caveats: The small number of patients limits these findings pending further validation.

The CDR3 is 11 residues long. V lost 5 bases and J lost 6, with 8 bases in between. Germline CDR1 is SGHNT and CDR2 is YENEEA. Thawed PBMCs were FACS-sorted into unstimulated CD4+CD25+CD127- regulatory T cells, CD4+CD25- non-regulatory cells, CD4 and CD8 cells. Before regulatory T cell sorting, thawed PBMCs rested overnight at 37°C in around 200 IU/ml IL-2. With regard to this clone: The antigen remains undetermined.

Clones were read by immunoSEQ multiplex PCR, and TCRdb kept only the in-frame ones, dropping some. The sample holds fewer than 20,000 clones, around 82% seen once. J is TRBJ2-7 and V is TRBV11-3; D gene uncertain. The TCR originated in a human donor in good health. The sequenced sample consisted of Tregs from blood. CDR3 DNA: TGTGCCAGCAGCCTAGGGTTCGAGCAGTACTTC. This gives the protein CASSLGFEQYF.